These T cell receptor beta chains were read from a single sample in a study of blood T cell repertoires in COVID-19. Repertoires were generated with immunoSEQ multiplex PCR, while TCRdb's copy carries only in-frame clones and drops some. The table records around 250,000 clones, roughly nine tenths of them present only once. The material sequenced was peripheral blood. Receptor source: a woman in her 40s who had recovered from COVID-19. Both conserved end residues are part of each CDR3. Each record gives: V gene, D gene, clone size, J gene, CDR3 DNA, CDR3 protein. A D gene is named only where the DNA matches it firmly. Some rows have no size entry. The others give once, few or many, or a class for an expanded clone.

>TRBV6-5|TRBD1|NA|TRBJ1-5
TGTGCCAGCAGTTACGACAGGGTGGGCAATCAGCCCCAGCATTTT
CASSYDRVGNQPQHF
>TRBV7-8|NA|once|TRBJ2-3
TGTGCCAGCAGCCCCCAGGGTGATACGCAGTATTTT
CASSPQGDTQYF
>TRBV28|TRBD1|NA|TRBJ1-4
TGTGCCAGCAGACCTACTCAGGGGGTTTTTAATGAAAAACTGTTTTTT
CASRPTQGVFNEKLFF
>TRBV28|NA|NA|TRBJ1-2
TGTGCCAGCAAGGCAGGATTGAGTGGCTACACCTTC
CASKAGLSGYTF
>TRBV19|TRBD1|NA|TRBJ2-7
TGTGCCAGTAGTTACGGGACAGCCTACGAGCAGTACTTC
CASSYGTAYEQYF
>TRBV10-3|NA|NA|TRBJ1-5
TGTGCCATCGGGACTGGGGGAGGGGATCAGCCCCAGCATTTT
CAIGTGGGDQPQHF
>TRBV6-5|TRBD2|NA|TRBJ2-2
TGTGCCAGCACGGGGGGTGGGCCCGGGGAGCTGTTTTTT
CASTGGGPGELFF
>TRBV5-8|TRBD1|NA|TRBJ1-5
TGTGCCAGCAGCTTGGGGACAGGGGGCATTGGCAATCAGCCCCAGCATTTT
CASSLGTGGIGNQPQHF
>TRBV6-2/TRBV6-3|TRBD2|NA|TRBJ2-1
TGTGCCAGCAGTTACTCTCGCGGGGGGGCAGGTGAGCAGTTCTTC
CASSYSRGGAGEQFF
>TRBV5-6|NA|few|TRBJ1-5
TGTGCCAGCAGCTTCAGGGGCCAGCCCCAGCATTTT
CASSFRGQPQHF
>TRBV2|TRBD2|NA|TRBJ2-1
TGTGCCAGCAGCGGACTAGCGGGAAACAATGAGCAGTTCTTC
CASSGLAGNNEQFF
>TRBV7-8|TRBD2|NA|TRBJ2-5
TGTGCCAGCAGTTACCGGGGGGGCACCCAAGAGACCCAGTACTTC
CASSYRGGTQETQYF
>TRBV7-3|NA|NA|TRBJ2-6
TGTGCCAGCACCCTCGCGGCGGGTTCTGGGGCCAACGTCCTGACTTTC
CASTLAAGSGANVLTF
>TRBV5-6|TRBD1|NA|TRBJ1-1
TGTGCCAGCAGCCCCCGACAGGGGTGGCCTGAAGCTTTCTTT
CASSPRQGWPEAFF
>TRBV3-1/TRBV3-2|NA|NA|TRBJ2-2
TGTGCCAGCAGCCGGGGAGGTCGAGGGACCGGGGAGCTGTTTTTT
CASSRGGRGTGELFF
>TRBV19|NA|few|TRBJ1-5
TGTGCCAGTAGTATGGCCGGGGGCAATCAGCCCCAGCATTTT
CASSMAGGNQPQHF
>TRBV28|NA|NA|TRBJ1-1
TGTGCCAGCAGTTTAGCGGACAGGAACACTGAAGCTTTCTTT
CASSLADRNTEAFF
>TRBV5-4|TRBD2|NA|TRBJ2-2
TGTGCCAGCAGCTCGGGACTAGCGCAAACGAACACCGGGGAGCTGTTTTTT
CASSSGLAQTNTGELFF
>TRBV10-3|NA|NA|TRBJ1-1
TGTGCCATCAGTGGCGAACAGGGTCGGAGCACTGAAGCTTTCTTT
CAISGEQGRSTEAFF
>TRBV29-1|NA|NA|TRBJ2-3
TGCAGCGTTGTTGGGGGGATAATGGTACGCGGCACAGATACGCAGTATTTT
CSVVGGIMVRGTDTQYF
>TRBV24-1|NA|NA|TRBJ1-2
TGTGCCACCAGTGATTTGCAAGGGGGAGTGTGGGGCTACACCTTC
CATSDLQGGVWGYTF
>TRBV4-3|TRBD1|NA|TRBJ1-2
TGCGCCAGCAGCCAAAATTTTGGACAGGTTGGAGATGGCTACACCTTC
CASSQNFGQVGDGYTF
>TRBV2|NA|NA|TRBJ2-7
TGTGCCAGCTCATCTCAGGGGACCTCTTACGAGCAGTACTTC
CASSSQGTSYEQYF
>TRBV18|NA|NA|TRBJ2-2
TGTGCCAGCTCACCACGGGCAGGGGCGGACACCGGGGAGCTGTTTTTT
CASSPRAGADTGELFF
>TRBV3-1/TRBV3-2|TRBD2|NA|TRBJ2-3
TGTGCCAGCAGCTCACGGACTAGCGGGGGATCTAGCACAGATACGCAGTATTTT
CASSSRTSGGSSTDTQYF
>TRBV5-5|NA|NA|TRBJ1-2
TGTGCCAGCAGCTTGTATCCGGCGGAACTCTATGGCTACACCTTC
CASSLYPAELYGYTF
>TRBV5-6|NA|NA|TRBJ2-1
TGTGCCAGCAGCTTGGCGTACAATGAGCAGTTCTTC
CASSLAYNEQFF
>TRBV30|NA|NA|TRBJ2-5
TGTGCCTGGGGGACACACGAAGAGACCCAGTACTTC
CAWGTHEETQYF
>TRBV10-2|TRBD1|few|TRBJ1-1
TGCGCCAGCAGCACAGGGGGAGCTGAAGCTTTCTTT
CASSTGGAEAFF
>TRBV11-2|NA|NA|TRBJ2-7
TGTGCCAGCAGTCTAGGTTTTGGTAACGAGCAGTACTTC
CASSLGFGNEQYF
>TRBV19|TRBD1|NA|TRBJ2-4
TGTGCCAGTAGTACCCGCGTCGGACAGGGGTTCATTCAGTACTTC
CASSTRVGQGFIQYF
>TRBV27|NA|NA|TRBJ1-2
TGTGCCAGCAGTCTGACAGGACAACGTTCATCTAACTATGGCTACACCTTC
CASSLTGQRSSNYGYTF
>TRBV6-5|NA|NA|TRBJ2-7
TGTGCCAGCAGCTCCATACAGGTTTCAGAGCAGTACTTC
CASSSIQVSEQYF
>TRBV13|TRBD2|NA|TRBJ2-2
TGTGCCAGCAGCTTAGTAGCGGGAGTCACCGGGGAGCTGTTTTTT
CASSLVAGVTGELFF
>TRBV5-4|NA|NA|TRBJ1-2
TGTGCCAGCAGCCCGACCCCAACGGGTAACTATGGCTACACCTTC
CASSPTPTGNYGYTF
>TRBV13|NA|NA|TRBJ2-1
TGTGCCAGCAGCTCCACTAGAATCGAGCAGTTCTTC
CASSSTRIEQFF
>TRBV30|NA|NA|TRBJ2-7
TGTGCCTGGAGTGGGGGCGAGGAGCAGTACTTC
CAWSGGEEQYF
>TRBV19|NA|NA|TRBJ2-7
TGTGCCGTGAGTGGTAAGCCCTACGAGCAGTACTTC
CAVSGKPYEQYF
>TRBV29-1|NA|NA|TRBJ2-1
TGCAGCGTTGTAGGCAGGGGTTTTTTCAATGAGCAGTTCTTC
CSVVGRGFFNEQFF
>TRBV5-5|NA|NA|TRBJ2-5
TGTGCCAGCAGCCCGACTAGGAGCAGTGAGACCCAGTACTTC
CASSPTRSSETQYF
>TRBV27|TRBD2|NA|TRBJ2-1
TGTGCCAGCAGCCCCATACGGCTAGCGGATTACAATGAGCAGTTCTTC
CASSPIRLADYNEQFF
>TRBV10-3|TRBD1|NA|TRBJ2-4
TGTGCCACCGGGGACAGGAAAAACATTCAGTACTTC
CATGDRKNIQYF
>TRBV19|NA|NA|TRBJ2-5
TGTGCCAGTACCAGGGGGGCCGGAGAGACCCAGTACTTC
CASTRGAGETQYF
>TRBV30|NA|NA|TRBJ1-2
TGTGCCTGGAGTGTACGGGGGGACTATGGCTACACCTTC
CAWSVRGDYGYTF
>TRBV7-2|TRBD2|NA|TRBJ2-5
TGTGCCAGCAGCCCGCCGGGAGGGGTTGAGACCCAGTACTTC
CASSPPGGVETQYF
>TRBV5-6|TRBD1|NA|TRBJ2-2
TGTGCCAGCAGCCTAACGACAGGGTTCGGGGAGCTGTTTTTT
CASSLTTGFGELFF
>TRBV30|TRBD1|NA|TRBJ1-1
TGTGCATCGGACAGGGGAGCTGAAGCTTTCTTT
CASDRGAEAFF
>TRBV5-1|TRBD1|NA|TRBJ1-1
TGCGCCAGCAGCTTGTGGCTGAGACAGGGGAACACTGAAGCTTTCTTT
CASSLWLRQGNTEAFF
>TRBV2|NA|once|TRBJ2-5
TGTGCCAGCAGTGAAGCAGAGGGATCCTCGGAGACCCAGTACTTC
CASSEAEGSSETQYF
>TRBV3-1/TRBV3-2|NA|NA|TRBJ1-2
TGTGCCAGCAGCCAAGAACGAGTATCTTATGGCTACACCTTC
CASSQERVSYGYTF
>TRBV11-2|TRBD1|NA|TRBJ1-5
TGTGCCAGCAGCCCAGACAGGGTTGGTGATCAGCCCCAGCATTTT
CASSPDRVGDQPQHF
>TRBV2|NA|NA|TRBJ2-1
TGTGCCAGCAGTGAGAGACAGACCCTTGAGCAGTTCTTC
CASSERQTLEQFF
>TRBV24-1|NA|NA|TRBJ2-5
TGTGCCACCAGTGATCCCGGGGGGCTGGAGACCCAGTACTTC
CATSDPGGLETQYF
>TRBV30|TRBD2|NA|TRBJ2-2
TGTGCCTGGAGAAGGCGGGGGGCAGTCACCGGGGAGCTGTTTTTT
CAWRRRGAVTGELFF
>TRBV6-5|NA|NA|TRBJ1-1
TGTGCCAGCAGCGGGGCGGGGGGAGCCAACACTGAAGCTTTCTTT
CASSGAGGANTEAFF
>TRBV7-2|TRBD2|once|TRBJ2-5
TGTGCCAGCAGCTCTGCGGGGGTCGAGACCCAGTACTTC
CASSSAGVETQYF
>TRBV15|NA|NA|TRBJ2-1
TGTGCCACCAGCAGAGATCGGGGGGCTTCTTACAATGAGCAGTTCTTC
CATSRDRGASYNEQFF